This T cell receptor (beta chain) is from a study of blood T cell repertoires in COVID-19. Per the study methods: Scientists estimated how many nucleated cells there were by amplifying reference gene primers. Profiled with immunoSEQ multiplex PCR; TCRdb holds only in-frame clones, not every one. V and J calls and clone size are those listed in that table; D and trimming were worked out from the DNA. The sample has about 230,000 clones, 70% to 90% seen once. From germline, CDR1 is SGHTA and CDR2 FQGNSA. Unmatched junction bases numbered 6, after V lost 3 bases and J lost 5 bases. This CDR3 contains 14 residues.

The chain carries TRBV7-2 and TRBJ2-5; 7 nucleotides match TRBD1. The sequenced sample was peripheral blood. This clonotype was sampled from a man aged 35-49 years with acute or convalescent COVID-19. The CDR3 bases are TGTGCCAGCAGCTTTAAGGGGGCCTTTGAGACCCAGTACTTC. As protein: CASSFKGAFETQYF.